One and the same sample provided the 2 T cell receptor beta chains below, sequenced in a study of identical twins. TCRdb re-called the 5' RACE reads with MiXCR, one entry per CDR3 protein. Counted here are about 530,000 distinct CDR3 sequences, under 25% occurring once; the ten biggest clones make up approximately 0.49%. These same data were also listed under a study on yellow fever vaccine responses in identical twins.

Material: CD4+ T cells sorted from blood. These receptors came from a woman under 30 in good health.

This clonotype was counted only a few times. This sequence joins TRBV24-1 and TRBJ2-2; 7 nucleotides match TRBD1. Germline V gene data show CDR1 as KGHDR and CDR2 as SFDVKD. The CDR3 totals 16 residues. The J segment lost 1 base and the V segment lost 4 bases, leaving 5 bases of the junction unmatched. The CDR3 DNA reads TGTGCCACCAGTGACCTCGGACAGGAGAACACCGGGGAGCTGTTTTTT. This gives the protein CATSDLGQENTGELFF.

This clonotype was counted between two and nine times. The chain carries TRBV20-1 and TRBJ2-5, with D perhaps TRBD1 (6 bases). The germline gives CDR1 DFQATT, CDR2 SNEGSKA (reference sequence). The V gene lost 3 bases and the J gene lost 5 bases, with 19 bases spanning the gap. CDR3 length: 15 residues. The CDR3, as DNA: TGCAGTGCTAGTCGCCCCGGGACATCGGTGGAGACCCAGTACTTC. It translates to CSASRPGTSVETQYF.